The 14 T cell receptor beta chains reported below all come from one sample, sequenced in a study of regulatory T cells in long-lasting Graves disease. Relying on iRepertoire HTBI primers and Arm-PCR of CDR3 regions, the team built TCR beta libraries. TCRdb redid the calling of the multiplex PCR reads with MiXCR, one entry per CDR3 protein. Of 300,000 or so distinct CDR3 sequences in the sample, around 20% were seen once. Specified time point: persistent/refractory GD, antithyroid drugs over 5 years with positive TRAb. Extracted RNA from PBMCs served as the source of the TCR library. This material consisted of peripheral blood mononuclear cells (PBMCs), taken when the disease was refractory, from a patient treated with antithyroid drugs. These receptors came from a female donor with Graves disease.

This clonotype was counted ten times or more. V gene TRBV20-1 combines with J gene TRBJ2-7, with a possible D match to TRBD1 (6 bases). The V gene lost 2 bases and the J gene lost 2 bases, with 13 bases spanning the gap. From germline, CDR1 is DFQATT and CDR2 SNEGSKA (reference sequence). The CDR3 is made up of 14 amino acids. The CDR3 DNA sequence: TGCAGTGCTAGACCGATGGACAGACCCTACGAGCAGTACTTC. As protein: CSARPMDRPYEQYF.

The chain recombines TRBV7-3 with TRBJ2-1; D is possibly TRBD2 (6 bases). The CDR3 loop spans 15 amino acids. The V gene lost 4 bases and the J gene lost 0 bases, with 10 bases spanning the gap. Germline V lookup: CDR1 SGHTA, CDR2 FQGTGA. CDR3 sequence: CASSSGGVSYNEQFF. The CDR3 DNA is TGTGCCAGCAGCTCCGGGGGAGTCTCCTACAATGAGCAGTTCTTC.

DNA for the CDR3: TGTGCCAGCAGCCCAGGGGGGGGGAGGCCCCAGCATTTT. Amino acids: CASSPGGGRPQHF. J is TRBJ1-5 and V is TRBV7-9; 7 bases are shared with TRBD1. Germline CDR1 SEHNR, CDR2 FQNEAQ (reference sequence). The ends lost 5 bases at V and 9 bases at J; junction bases unmatched: 7. The length of the CDR3 is 13 residues.

As to this clonotype: This may arise from a read error, as a much more abundant clone is one base away. The chain carries TRBV7-8 and TRBJ1-5; D may be TRBD1 (6 bases). The CDR3 length is 14 residues. Trimming took off 1 base at V and 8 bases at J, with 12 bases between the two ends. Germline assignment: CDR1 SGHVS and CDR2 FQNEAQ. The CDR3 DNA is TGTGCCAGCAGCTTAGGCCAGGGGATCGAGCCCCAGCATTTT. It specifies CASSLGQGIEPQHF.

The table lists this clonotype with a few counts. J is TRBJ2-6 and V is TRBV7-2; D gene ambiguous. V was cut by 1 base and J by 4 bases, with 11 bases left in between. Per germline, CDR1 SGHTA and CDR2 FQGNSA. The CDR3 consists of 16 residues. Here the CDR3 reads CASSLGLRPGANVLTF. CDR3 nucleotide sequence: TGTGCCAGCAGCTTAGGTTTGCGGCCCGGGGCCAACGTCCTGACTTTC.

This clonotype was seen many times. This sequence joins TRBV28 and TRBJ1-5; TRBD1 agrees at 8 bases. Germline V gene data show CDR1 as MDHEN and CDR2 as SYDVKM. The CDR3 loop spans 18 amino acids. The junction had 12 bases not matched to a gene; V was cut back by 5 bases and J by 0 bases. CDR3 loop: CASSITGTGSYSNQPQHF. The DNA of the CDR3 is TGTGCCAGCAGTATAACCGGGACAGGTTCATATAGCAATCAGCCCCAGCATTTT. Looking up the rest from reference TRBV28 and TRBJ1-5 gives the full variable domain: DVKVTQSSRYLVKRTGEKVFLECVQDMDHENMFWYRQDPGLGLRLIYFSYDVKMKEKGDIPEGYSVSREKKERFSLILESASTNQTSMYLCASSITGTGSYSNQPQHFGDGTRLSIL.

The sample holds many counts of this clonotype. The CDR3, as DNA: TGTGCCAGCAGCTTAGGACGCGTTGGAGAGACCCAGTACTTC. Translation: CASSLGRVGETQYF. The chain recombines TRBV11-2 with TRBJ2-5; D not resolved. Germline V CDR1 and CDR2: SGHAT, FQNNGV. V was clipped by 1 base and J by 4 bases, with 10 bases between them. The CDR3 totals 14 residues.

The chain is built from TRBV9 and TRBJ1-2; 9 bases map to TRBD1. Germline CDR1 reads SGDLS; CDR2 reads YYNGEE. The J segment lost 3 bases and the V segment lost 0 bases, leaving 12 bases of the junction unmatched. The CDR3 is 18 amino acids. The CDR3 sequence: CASSVVGTETGGDYGYTF. For the CDR3, the DNA is TGTGCCAGCAGCGTAGTGGGGACAGAAACAGGGGGCGACTATGGCTACACCTTC.

In this sample, this clonotype turned up a few times. The gene calls are TRBV5-6 and TRBJ2-7, with TRBD2 identical over 10 bases. CDR3 length: 14 residues. Losses at the gene ends were 2 bases for V and 3 bases for J; bases not matched to a gene: 2. Germline V gives CDR1 SGHDT, CDR2 YYEEEE. CDR3 amino acids: CASSFGLADYEQYF. For the CDR3, the DNA is TGTGCCAGCAGCTTTGGACTAGCGGACTACGAGCAGTACTTC.

This chain uses TRBV19 with TRBJ1-1, with D unresolved. Germline CDR1 is LNHDA and CDR2 is SQIVND (reference sequence). The CDR3 has 16 amino acids. V lost 6 bases, J lost 1 base, and 18 bases lay in between. Written as DNA, the CDR3 is TGTGCCAGTAGCAACCTCCTCGGGATCGAGAACACTGAAGCTTTCTTT. Its translation: CASSNLLGIENTEAFF.

In its sample, this clonotype was seen a few times. The chain links TRBV19 to TRBJ1-5; D gene ambiguous. Trimming cost V 6 bases and J 0 bases, with 12 bases left between them. The CDR3 sequence is 15 residues long. The V gene's germline CDR1 is LNHDA and CDR2 SQIVND (reference sequence). The CDR3 protein is CASREFESSNQPQHF. The CDR3 nucleotides are TGTGCCAGTAGAGAGTTTGAATCTAGCAATCAGCCCCAGCATTTT. Using reference TRBV19 and TRBJ1-5 for the parts outside the CDR3, the full variable domain is DGGITQSPKYLFRKEGQNVTLSCEQNLNHDAMYWYRQDPGQGLRLIYYSQIVNDFQKGDIAEGYSVSREKKESFPLTVTSAQKNPTAFYLCASREFESSNQPQHFGDGTRLSIL.

This chain's CDR3 is CASSQEGARSSYNEQFF. The CDR3 DNA reads TGTGCCAGCAGCCAAGAAGGGGCCCGAAGCTCCTACAATGAGCAGTTCTTC. The chain joins TRBV4-2 to TRBJ2-1; a weak D match, TRBD1 (5 bases). CDR1 is LGHNA, CDR2 YNFKEQ, per germline. V lost 0 bases, J lost 0 bases, and 12 bases lay in between. This CDR3 comprises 17 residues.

This clonotype was detected many times. V and J are TRBV27 and TRBJ2-7, with D possibly TRBD1 on 6 matching bases. The CDR3 length is 14 residues. Germline lookup yields CDR1 MNHEY and CDR2 SMNVEV (reference sequence). Trimming cost V 3 bases and J 3 bases, with 12 bases left between them. In nucleotides, the CDR3 is TGTGCCAGCAGTTTGTTGGCCAGGGGCTACGAGCAGTACTTC. Protein: CASSLLARGYEQYF.

This chain uses TRBV7-2 with TRBJ1-2; the D gene is possibly TRBD1 (5 bases). Germline loops: CDR1 SGHTA, CDR2 FQGNSA. There are 13 residues in the CDR3. The germline V and J ends were trimmed by 6 bases and 8 bases, with 16 bases remaining between them. CDR3 nucleotides: TGTGCCAGCAGTTCCCGACCCGGGACCGGCTACACCTTC. Translated, it gives CASSSRPGTGYTF.